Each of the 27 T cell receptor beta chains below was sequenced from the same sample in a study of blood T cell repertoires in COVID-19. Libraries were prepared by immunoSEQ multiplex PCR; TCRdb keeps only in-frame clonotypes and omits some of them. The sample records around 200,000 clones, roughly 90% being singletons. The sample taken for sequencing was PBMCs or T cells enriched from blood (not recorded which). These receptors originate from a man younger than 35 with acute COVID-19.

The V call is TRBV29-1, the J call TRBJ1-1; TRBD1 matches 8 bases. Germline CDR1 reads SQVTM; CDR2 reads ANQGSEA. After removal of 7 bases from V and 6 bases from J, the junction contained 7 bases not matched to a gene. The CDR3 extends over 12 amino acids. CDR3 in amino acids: CSGMTGEPEAFF. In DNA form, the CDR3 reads TGCAGCGGAATGACAGGGGAACCTGAAGCTTTCTTT.

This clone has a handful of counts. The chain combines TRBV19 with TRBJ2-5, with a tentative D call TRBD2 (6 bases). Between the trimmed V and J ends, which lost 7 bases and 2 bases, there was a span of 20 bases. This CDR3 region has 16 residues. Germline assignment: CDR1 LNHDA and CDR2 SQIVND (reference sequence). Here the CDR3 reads CASTPGLALSQETQYF. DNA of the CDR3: TGTGCCAGTACACCCGGTCTAGCGCTAAGTCAAGAGACCCAGTACTTC.

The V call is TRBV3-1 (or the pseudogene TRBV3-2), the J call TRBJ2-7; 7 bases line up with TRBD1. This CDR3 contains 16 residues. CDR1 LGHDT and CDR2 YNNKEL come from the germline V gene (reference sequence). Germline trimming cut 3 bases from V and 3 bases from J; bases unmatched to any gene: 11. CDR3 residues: CASSHGVSTGSYEQYF. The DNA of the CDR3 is TGTGCCAGCAGCCATGGAGTATCGACAGGGAGCTACGAGCAGTACTTC.

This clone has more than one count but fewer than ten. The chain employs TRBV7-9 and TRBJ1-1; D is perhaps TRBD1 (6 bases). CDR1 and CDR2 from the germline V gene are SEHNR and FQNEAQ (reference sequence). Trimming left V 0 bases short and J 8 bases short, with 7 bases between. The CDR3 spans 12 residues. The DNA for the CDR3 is TGTGCCAGCAGCTTAGCCGGGACAGAAGCTTTCTTT. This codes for CASSLAGTEAFF.

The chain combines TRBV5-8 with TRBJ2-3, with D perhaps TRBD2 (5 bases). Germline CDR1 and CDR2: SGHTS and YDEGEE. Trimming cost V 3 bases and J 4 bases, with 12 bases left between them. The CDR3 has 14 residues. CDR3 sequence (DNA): TGTGCCAGCAGCTCCCCCCCGGGGTCAGATACGCAGTATTTT. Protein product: CASSSPPGSDTQYF. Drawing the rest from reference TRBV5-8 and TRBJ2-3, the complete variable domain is EAGVTQSPTHLIKTRGQQATLRCSPISGHTSVYWYQQALGLGLQFLLWYDEGEERNRGNFPPRFSGRQFPNYSSELNVNALELEDSALYLCASSSPPGSDTQYFGPGTRLTVL.

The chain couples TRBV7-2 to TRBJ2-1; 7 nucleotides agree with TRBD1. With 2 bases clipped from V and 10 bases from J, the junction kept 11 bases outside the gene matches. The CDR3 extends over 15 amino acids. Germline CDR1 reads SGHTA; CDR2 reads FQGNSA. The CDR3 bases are TGTGCCAGCAGCTTAACTTCGGGACAGTTCACGGAGCAGTTCTTC. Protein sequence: CASSLTSGQFTEQFF.

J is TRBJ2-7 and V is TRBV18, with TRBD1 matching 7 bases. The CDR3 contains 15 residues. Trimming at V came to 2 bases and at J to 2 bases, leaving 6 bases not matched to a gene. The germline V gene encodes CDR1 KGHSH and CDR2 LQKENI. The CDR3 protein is CASSPARDRTYEQYF. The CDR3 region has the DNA TGTGCCAGCTCACCAGCCCGGGACAGAACCTACGAGCAGTACTTC. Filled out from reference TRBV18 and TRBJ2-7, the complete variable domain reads NAGVMQNPRHLVRRRGQEARLRCSPMKGHSHVYWYRQLPEEGLKFMVYLQKENIIDESGMPKERFSAEFPKEGPSILRIQQVVRGDSAAYFCASSPARDRTYEQYFGPGTRLTVT.

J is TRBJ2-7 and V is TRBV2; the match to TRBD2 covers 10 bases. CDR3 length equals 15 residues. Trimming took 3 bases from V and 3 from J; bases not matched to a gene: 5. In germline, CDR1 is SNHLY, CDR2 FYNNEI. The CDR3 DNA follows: TGTGCCAGCAGTGACGGGCTAGCGGGGGACTACGAGCAGTACTTC. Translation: CASSDGLAGDYEQYF. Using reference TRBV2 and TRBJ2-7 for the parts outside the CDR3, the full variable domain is EPEVTQTPSHQVTQMGQEVILRCVPISNHLYFYWYRQILGQKVEFLVSFYNNEISEKSEIFDDQFSVERPDGSNFTLKIRSTKLEDSAMYFCASSDGLAGDYEQYFGPGTRLTVT.

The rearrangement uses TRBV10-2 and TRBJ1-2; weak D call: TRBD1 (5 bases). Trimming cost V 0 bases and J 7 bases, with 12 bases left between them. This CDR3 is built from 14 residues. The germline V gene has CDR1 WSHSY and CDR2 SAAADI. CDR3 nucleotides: TGCGCCAGCAGTGAGTCTAGGAGGGACGGTGGCTACACCTTC. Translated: CASSESRRDGGYTF.

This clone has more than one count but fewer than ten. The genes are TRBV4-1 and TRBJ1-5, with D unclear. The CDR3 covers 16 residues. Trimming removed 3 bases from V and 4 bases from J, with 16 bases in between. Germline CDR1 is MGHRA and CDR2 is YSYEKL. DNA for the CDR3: TGCGCCAGCAGCCAGGATGACTTCCGGGAAAATCAGCCCCAGCATTTT. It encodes CASSQDDFRENQPQHF.

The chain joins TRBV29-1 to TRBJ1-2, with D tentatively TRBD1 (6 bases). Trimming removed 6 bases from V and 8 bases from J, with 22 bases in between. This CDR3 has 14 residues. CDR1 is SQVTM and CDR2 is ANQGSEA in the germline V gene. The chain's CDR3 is CSVPQPTGTGGYTF. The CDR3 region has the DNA TGCAGCGTGCCCCAGCCCACAGGGACGGGCGGCTACACCTTC.

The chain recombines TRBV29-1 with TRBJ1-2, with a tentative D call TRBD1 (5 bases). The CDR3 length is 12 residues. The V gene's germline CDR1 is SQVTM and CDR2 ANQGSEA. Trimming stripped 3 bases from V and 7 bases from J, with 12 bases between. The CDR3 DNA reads TGCAGCGTTGATGGGGGGGAATCTGGCTACACCTTC. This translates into CSVDGGESGYTF. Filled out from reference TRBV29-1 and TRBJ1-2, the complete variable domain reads SAVISQKPSRDICQRGTSLTIQCQVDSQVTMMFWYRQQPGQSLTLIATANQGSEATYESGFVIDKFPISRPNLTFSTLTVSNMSPEDSSIYLCSVDGGESGYTFGSGTRLTVV.

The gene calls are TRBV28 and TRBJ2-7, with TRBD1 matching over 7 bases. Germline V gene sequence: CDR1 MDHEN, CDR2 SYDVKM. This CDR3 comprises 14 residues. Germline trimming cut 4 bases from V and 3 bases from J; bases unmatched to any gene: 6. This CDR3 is CASSSPGTDYEQYF. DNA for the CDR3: TGTGCCAGCAGTTCCCCCGGGACAGACTACGAGCAGTACTTC.

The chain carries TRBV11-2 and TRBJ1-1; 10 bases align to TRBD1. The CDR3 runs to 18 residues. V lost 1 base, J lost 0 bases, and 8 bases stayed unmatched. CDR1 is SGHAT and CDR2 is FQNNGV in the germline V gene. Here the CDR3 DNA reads TGTGCCAGCAGCTTAGGATACCGGGACAGGGGAATGAACACTGAAGCTTTCTTT. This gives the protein CASSLGYRDRGMNTEAFF. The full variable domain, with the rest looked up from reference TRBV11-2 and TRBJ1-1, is EAGVAQSPRYKIIEKRQSVAFWCNPISGHATLYWYQQILGQGPKLLIQFQNNGVVDDSQLPKDRFSAERLKGVDSTLKIQPAKLEDSAVYLCASSLGYRDRGMNTEAFFGQGTRLTVV.

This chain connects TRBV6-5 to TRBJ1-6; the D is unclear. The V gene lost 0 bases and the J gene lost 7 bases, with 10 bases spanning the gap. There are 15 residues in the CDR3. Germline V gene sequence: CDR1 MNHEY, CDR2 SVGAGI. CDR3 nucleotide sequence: TGTGCCAGCAGTTACTCGTCGGGAGGAAATTCACCCCTCCACTTT. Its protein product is CASSYSSGGNSPLHF.

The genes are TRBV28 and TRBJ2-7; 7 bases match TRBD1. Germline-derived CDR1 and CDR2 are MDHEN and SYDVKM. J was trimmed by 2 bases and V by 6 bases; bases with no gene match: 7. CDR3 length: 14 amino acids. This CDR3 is CASSPRDRPYEQYF. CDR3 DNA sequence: TGTGCCAGCAGCCCCCGGGACAGACCCTACGAGCAGTACTTC.

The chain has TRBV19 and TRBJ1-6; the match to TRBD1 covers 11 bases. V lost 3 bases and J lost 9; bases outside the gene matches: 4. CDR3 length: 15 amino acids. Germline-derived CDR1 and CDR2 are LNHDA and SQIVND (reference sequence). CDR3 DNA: TGTGCCAGTAGTATCTCCGGGACAGGGGGTTCACCCCTCCACTTT. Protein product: CASSISGTGGSPLHF.

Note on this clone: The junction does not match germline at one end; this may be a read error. The CDR3 nucleotides read TGTGCTAGCAGCCCGGGGGCTGGGGCCAACGTCCTGACTTTC. Amino acid sequence: CASSPGAGANVLTF. This sequence joins TRBV7-7 and TRBJ2-6; D might be TRBD2 (6 bases). Germline V gene lookup returns CDR1 SSHAT and CDR2 FNYEAQ (reference sequence). CDR3 size: 14 residues.

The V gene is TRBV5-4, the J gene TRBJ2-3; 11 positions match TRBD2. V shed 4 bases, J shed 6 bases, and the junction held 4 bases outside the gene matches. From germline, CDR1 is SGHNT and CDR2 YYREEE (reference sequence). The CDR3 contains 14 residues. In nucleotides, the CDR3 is TGTGCCAGCAGCGTCACTAGCGGGAGTGATACGCAGTATTTT. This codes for CASSVTSGSDTQYF.

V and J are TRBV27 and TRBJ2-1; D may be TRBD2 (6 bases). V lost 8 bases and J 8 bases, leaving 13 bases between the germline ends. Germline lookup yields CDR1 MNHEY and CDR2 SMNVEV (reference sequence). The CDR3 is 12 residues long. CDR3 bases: TGTGCCAGCGGTAGCGGCTTCCATGAGCAGTTCTTC. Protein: CASGSGFHEQFF.

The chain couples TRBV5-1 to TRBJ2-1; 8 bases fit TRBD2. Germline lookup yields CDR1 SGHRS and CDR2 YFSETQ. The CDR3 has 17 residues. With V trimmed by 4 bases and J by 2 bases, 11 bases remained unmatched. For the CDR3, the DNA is TGCGCCAGCAGCCCCCTGGAGCGGGAGATCCCCTACAATGAGCAGTTCTTC. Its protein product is CASSPLEREIPYNEQFF.

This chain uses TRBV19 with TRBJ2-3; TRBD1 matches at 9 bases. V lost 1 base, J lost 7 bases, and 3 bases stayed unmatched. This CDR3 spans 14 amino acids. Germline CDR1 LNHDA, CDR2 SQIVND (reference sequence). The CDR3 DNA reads TGTGCCAGTAGTATAGTGGGGACAGGGAATACGCAGTATTTT. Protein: CASSIVGTGNTQYF.

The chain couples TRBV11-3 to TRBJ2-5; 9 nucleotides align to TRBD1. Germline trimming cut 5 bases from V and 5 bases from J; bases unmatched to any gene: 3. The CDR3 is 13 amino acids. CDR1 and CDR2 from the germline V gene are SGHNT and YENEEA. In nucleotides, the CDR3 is TGTGCCAGCAGCCTGGGGACAGGGGAGACCCAGTACTTC. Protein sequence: CASSLGTGETQYF.

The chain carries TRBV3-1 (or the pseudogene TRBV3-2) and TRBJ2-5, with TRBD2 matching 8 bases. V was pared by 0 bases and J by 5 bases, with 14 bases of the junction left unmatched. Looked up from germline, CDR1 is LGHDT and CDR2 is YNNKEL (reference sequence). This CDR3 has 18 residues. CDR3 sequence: CASSQEGETSGELETQYF. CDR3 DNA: TGTGCCAGCAGCCAAGAGGGGGAAACTAGCGGAGAACTGGAGACCCAGTACTTC.

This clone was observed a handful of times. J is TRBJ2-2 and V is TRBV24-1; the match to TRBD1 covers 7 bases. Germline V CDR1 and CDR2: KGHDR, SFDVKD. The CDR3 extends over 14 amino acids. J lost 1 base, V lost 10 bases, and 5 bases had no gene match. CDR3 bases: TGTGCCACGAGAGGACAGGTGAACACCGGGGAGCTGTTTTTT. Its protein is CATRGQVNTGELFF.

DNA of the CDR3: TGTGCCAGCAGCCGAAAAGCGGGAGGGAGCTCCTACAATGAGCAGTTCTTC. Encoded protein: CASSRKAGGSSYNEQFF. The chain is built from TRBV14 and TRBJ2-1; 10 bases match TRBD2. The trim removed 4 bases at V and 0 bases at J, leaving 6 bases unmatched. This CDR3 region has 17 residues. In germline, CDR1 is SGHDN, CDR2 FVKESK.

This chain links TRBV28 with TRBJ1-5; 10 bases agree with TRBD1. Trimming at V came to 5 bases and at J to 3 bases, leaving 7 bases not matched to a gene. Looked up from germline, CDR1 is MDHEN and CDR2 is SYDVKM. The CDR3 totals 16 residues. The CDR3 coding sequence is TGTGCCAGCAGTACCGCGGGACAGGGGAACAATCAGCCCCAGCATTTT. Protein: CASSTAGQGNNQPQHF.